This TCR beta chain is from a study of cytomegalovirus exposure and HLA in healthy donors. General study findings and limits: An observed cluster of highly shared sequence variants was recorded as a likely sequencing artifact. Common viral pathogens were later found to be apparently linked to several of the most significant clusters. One variant, a missense change in DCLRE1C, was linked in a later analysis to TCR beta V- and J-gene trimming. The classifier, whose performance was assessed in both the original and validation cohorts, reportedly diagnosed cytomegalovirus status with high specificity and sensitivity.

The CDR3 has 16 amino acids. CDR1 and CDR2 (germline): SGDLS, YYNGEE. V lost 4 bases to trimming and J lost 7 bases; unmatched junction nucleotides: 11. As concerns this clone: Its antigen remains unknown.

Both 60 Vbeta primers and 13 Jbeta primers went into the PCR. Using immunoSEQ multiplex PCR, the repertoire was profiled, and TCRdb retains in-frame clones only, with some absent. The sample carries approximately 200,000 clones, 70% to 85% recorded once. The gene calls are TRBV9 and TRBJ1-4, with 9 bases identical to TRBD1. The sample consisted of PBMCs. The source of this sequence is a girl aged 2 to 9 in good health and CMV-seronegative. The CDR3 sequence: CASSRGQGSRGEKLFF. The CDR3, as DNA: TGTGCCAGCAGCCGGGGACAGGGTTCCCGGGGTGAAAAACTGTTTTTT. The full variable domain, rest sourced from reference TRBV9 and TRBJ1-4, is DSGVTQTPKHLITATGQRVTLRCSPRSGDLSVYWYQQSLDQGLQFLIQYYNGEERAKGNILERFSAQQFPDLHSELNLSSLELGDSALYFCASSRGQGSRGEKLFFGSGTQLSVL.